The subject of this entry is one T cell receptor beta chain. As handled by the study authors: Nucleated cell number was recorded as an estimate derived from reference gene primer amplification. Measured with immunoSEQ multiplex PCR; TCRdb has only the in-frame clones, and not every one. V and J calls and clone size are those listed in that table; D and trimming were worked out from the DNA. The table includes more than 60,000 clones, 80% to 90% detected once. The Seattle site enrolled patients during active infection and followed them longitudinally. This specimen comes from a study of blood T cell repertoires in COVID-19. Looking at the study overall: COVID-19 samples, acute and convalescent, were from the United States, Italy and Spain. T cells, B-cell-depleted T cells, or PBMCs supplied cDNA or gDNA.

Germline lookup yields CDR1 KGHDR and CDR2 SFDVKD. With 6 bases clipped from V and 8 bases from J, the junction kept 14 bases outside the gene matches. The CDR3 is 15 residues long. The sequencing sample was made of peripheral blood. The chain employs TRBV24-1 and TRBJ1-2; 7 bases align to TRBD1. The receptor was derived from a woman aged 60-70 years with COVID-19, enrolled during active disease. Here the CDR3 reads CATSTRKGQRGGYTF. Here the CDR3 DNA reads TGTGCCACCAGTACCCGAAAGGGACAGCGAGGGGGCTACACCTTC.